This T cell receptor beta chain was sequenced in a study of ipilimumab plus nivolumab after autologous stem cell transplantation. Study-wide context: A median of about eight nivolumab and four to six ipilimumab doses were given. The DLBCL cohort had primary refractory and relapsed disease, with 18-month progression-free survival of around 84% and 29%.

CDR1 is SGHDT, CDR2 YYEEEE, per germline. The CDR3 runs to 16 residues. Germline trimming cut 0 bases from V and 3 bases from J; bases unmatched to any gene: 8. Assay: immunoSEQ multiplex PCR; the TCRdb copy retains only in-frame clones and omits some. Here the sample spans over 15,000 clones, about 81% being singletons. Checkpoint therapy with ipilimumab 1 mg/kg began 14 to 28 days after transplant. The sequencing used PBMCs, collected in a trial of ipilimumab plus nivolumab as post-transplant consolidation. This TCR came from a male donor with diffuse large B-cell lymphoma. The chain combines TRBV5-6 with TRBJ2-5, with 7 bases fitting TRBD1. For the CDR3, the DNA is TGTGCCAGCAGCTTGGAGGTGTGGCAGGGGGAAGAGACCCAGTACTTC. Translation: CASSLEVWQGEETQYF.